The rows below give T cell receptor beta chains drawn from one sample of a study of blood T cell repertoires in COVID-19. Here immunoSEQ multiplex PCR was the method, and the copy in TCRdb shows in-frame clones only, minus some. The data show roughly 200,000 clones, with over 80% seen just once and less than 1.5% held by the top ten. The sample was PBMCs or T cells enriched from blood (not recorded which). The receptors were gathered from a man between 25 and 39 years old who had recovered from COVID-19. The CDR3 runs from the conserved cysteine through the conserved F or W. The D gene is left open where the match is weak. A clone size is listed for some rows: how often the clone was seen (once, few, many), or a class if it is expanded.

v_gene: TRBV7-2
len: 14
j_gene: TRBJ1-1
abundance: .
d_gene: .
CDR3aa: CASSLSALYTEAFF
CDR3nt: TGTGCCAGCAGCTTGAGTGCGTTATACACTGAAGCTTTCTTT

v_gene: TRBV7-2
len: 16
j_gene: TRBJ2-1
abundance: .
d_gene: .
CDR3aa: CASSLGLAKRYNEQFF
CDR3nt: TGTGCCAGCAGCTTAGGGCTAGCGAAGAGGTACAATGAGCAGTTCTTC

v_gene: TRBV4-2
len: 15
j_gene: TRBJ1-5
abundance: .
d_gene: .
CDR3aa: CASSQDASSNQPQHF
CDR3nt: TGTGCCAGCAGCCAAGACGCGAGTAGCAATCAGCCCCAGCATTTT

v_gene: TRBV6-2/TRBV6-3
len: 13
j_gene: TRBJ1-2
abundance: few
d_gene: TRBD1
CDR3aa: CASSEDRIYGYTF
CDR3nt: TGTGCCAGCAGCGAGGACAGGATCTATGGCTACACCTTC

v_gene: TRBV6-5
len: 13
j_gene: TRBJ2-1
abundance: .
d_gene: .
CDR3aa: CASSYGGFGEQFF
CDR3nt: TGTGCCAGCAGTTATGGGGGCTTCGGTGAGCAGTTCTTC

v_gene: TRBV30
len: 16
j_gene: TRBJ2-2
abundance: .
d_gene: TRBD2
CDR3aa: CAWSQGLAGVGGELFF
CDR3nt: TGTGCCTGGAGTCAGGGACTAGCGGGAGTTGGCGGGGAGCTGTTTTTT

v_gene: TRBV2
len: 15
j_gene: TRBJ1-5
abundance: .
d_gene: .
CDR3aa: CASSERRADNQPQHF
CDR3nt: TGTGCCAGCAGTGAACGGCGGGCTGACAATCAGCCCCAGCATTTT

v_gene: TRBV7-2
len: 15
j_gene: TRBJ1-6
abundance: .
d_gene: .
CDR3aa: CASGRLSVDSSPLHF
CDR3nt: TGTGCCAGCGGCAGACTTTCGGTCGATTCTTCACCCCTCCACTTT

v_gene: TRBV27
len: 18
j_gene: TRBJ1-5
abundance: few
d_gene: .
CDR3aa: CASSLIGGGRISNQPQHF
CDR3nt: TGTGCCAGCAGTTTAATAGGCGGAGGGCGGATAAGCAATCAGCCCCAGCATTTT

v_gene: TRBV18
len: 16
j_gene: TRBJ2-3
abundance: once
d_gene: TRBD1
CDR3aa: CASSPLDREFTDTQYF
CDR3nt: TGTGCCAGCTCACCACTCGACAGGGAGTTTACAGATACGCAGTATTTT

v_gene: TRBV5-4
len: 12
j_gene: TRBJ1-2
abundance: .
d_gene: .
CDR3aa: CASSFSAEGYTF
CDR3nt: TGTGCCAGCAGCTTTTCGGCGGAAGGCTACACCTTC

v_gene: TRBV11-3
len: 15
j_gene: TRBJ1-3
abundance: .
d_gene: TRBD1
CDR3aa: CASSSSTGSGNTIYF
CDR3nt: TGTGCCAGCAGCTCATCGACAGGGTCTGGAAACACCATATATTTT

v_gene: TRBV27
len: 14
j_gene: TRBJ1-6
abundance: .
d_gene: .
CDR3aa: CASSSRQGHSPLHF
CDR3nt: TGTGCCAGCAGTTCTCGGCAGGGTCATTCACCCCTCCACTTT

v_gene: TRBV18
len: 13
j_gene: TRBJ2-1
abundance: .
d_gene: TRBD1
CDR3aa: CASSLRQGNEQFF
CDR3nt: TGTGCCAGCTCACTGAGACAGGGAAATGAGCAGTTCTTC

v_gene: TRBV19
len: 16
j_gene: TRBJ2-5
abundance: .
d_gene: TRBD2
CDR3aa: CASSINSGGNQETQYF
CDR3nt: TGTGCCAGTAGTATCAATAGCGGGGGGAACCAAGAGACCCAGTACTTC

v_gene: TRBV24-1
len: 14
j_gene: TRBJ2-1
abundance: once
d_gene: TRBD1
CDR3aa: CATSGTGTYNEQFF
CDR3nt: TGTGCCACCAGTGGGACAGGGACCTACAATGAGCAGTTCTTC

v_gene: TRBV19
len: 17
j_gene: TRBJ1-3
abundance: .
d_gene: .
CDR3aa: CASSEDDRPHSGNTIYF
CDR3nt: TGTGCCAGTAGTGAAGATGACAGGCCCCACTCTGGAAACACCATATATTTT

v_gene: TRBV5-5
len: 14
j_gene: TRBJ2-4
abundance: .
d_gene: .
CDR3aa: CASSLAGEENIQYF
CDR3nt: TGTGCCAGCAGCTTGGCGGGGGAGGAAAACATTCAGTACTTC

v_gene: TRBV29-1
len: 13
j_gene: TRBJ2-1
abundance: .
d_gene: .
CDR3aa: CSVRSPSYNEQFF
CDR3nt: TGCAGCGTTCGGTCCCCATCCTACAATGAGCAGTTCTTC

v_gene: TRBV9
len: 16
j_gene: TRBJ2-6
abundance: .
d_gene: .
CDR3aa: CASSKQGGSGANVLTF
CDR3nt: TGTGCCAGCAGCAAACAAGGGGGCTCTGGGGCCAACGTCCTGACTTTC

v_gene: TRBV7-2
len: 15
j_gene: TRBJ2-1
abundance: .
d_gene: TRBD2
CDR3aa: CASSRTSGSYNEQFF
CDR3nt: TGTGCCAGCAGCCGGACTAGCGGGAGCTACAATGAGCAGTTCTTC

v_gene: TRBV5-1
len: 14
j_gene: TRBJ2-7
abundance: .
d_gene: TRBD1
CDR3aa: CASSSQGYIYEQYF
CDR3nt: TGCGCCAGCAGCTCACAGGGGTATATCTACGAGCAGTACTTC

v_gene: TRBV29-1
len: 11
j_gene: TRBJ1-1
abundance: .
d_gene: .
CDR3aa: CSATANTEAFF
CDR3nt: TGCAGCGCAACAGCGAACACTGAAGCTTTCTTT

v_gene: TRBV4-3
len: 15
j_gene: TRBJ2-7
abundance: few
d_gene: TRBD2
CDR3aa: CASSQGLAGGYEQYF
CDR3nt: TGCGCCAGCAGCCAAGGACTAGCGGGAGGCTACGAGCAGTACTTC

v_gene: TRBV7-9
len: 17
j_gene: TRBJ2-3
abundance: .
d_gene: TRBD2
CDR3aa: CASSSRLAGVWTDTQYF
CDR3nt: TGTGCCAGCAGCTCTAGATTAGCGGGAGTTTGGACAGATACGCAGTATTTT

v_gene: TRBV12-3/TRBV12-4
len: 12
j_gene: TRBJ1-2
abundance: .
d_gene: TRBD1
CDR3aa: CASSVTGYGYTF
CDR3nt: TGTGCCAGCAGTGTGACAGGGTATGGCTACACCTTC

v_gene: TRBV7-9
len: 14
j_gene: TRBJ2-5
abundance: .
d_gene: .
CDR3aa: CASSLSGGQETQYF
CDR3nt: TGTGCCAGCAGCTTATCAGGTGGACAAGAGACCCAGTACTTC

v_gene: TRBV11-2
len: 14
j_gene: TRBJ1-3
abundance: .
d_gene: .
CDR3aa: CASSLTSSGNTIYF
CDR3nt: TGTGCCAGCAGCCTTACCAGCTCTGGAAACACCATATATTTT

v_gene: TRBV19
len: 14
j_gene: TRBJ1-2
abundance: .
d_gene: TRBD1
CDR3aa: CASTPTGSNYGYTF
CDR3nt: TGTGCCAGTACCCCGACAGGGTCCAACTATGGCTACACCTTC

v_gene: TRBV28
len: 14
j_gene: TRBJ2-7
abundance: .
d_gene: TRBD1
CDR3aa: CASSTTGALYEQYF
CDR3nt: TGTGCCAGCAGTACGACAGGGGCCTTATACGAGCAGTACTTC

v_gene: TRBV7-9
len: 14
j_gene: TRBJ2-1
abundance: .
d_gene: TRBD2
CDR3aa: CASSLVREGDEQFF
CDR3nt: TGTGCCAGCAGCTTAGTACGGGAGGGGGATGAGCAGTTCTTC

v_gene: TRBV28
len: 18
j_gene: TRBJ2-6
abundance: .
d_gene: TRBD2
CDR3aa: CASSGTSGRASGANVLTF
CDR3nt: TGTGCCAGCAGTGGCACTAGCGGGAGGGCCTCTGGGGCCAACGTCCTGACTTTC

v_gene: TRBV28
len: 15
j_gene: TRBJ2-1
abundance: .
d_gene: TRBD2
CDR3aa: CASSSPGLAPNEQFF
CDR3nt: TGTGCCAGCAGCTCACCGGGACTAGCCCCCAATGAGCAGTTCTTC

v_gene: TRBV27
len: 17
j_gene: TRBJ2-1
abundance: .
d_gene: TRBD1
CDR3aa: CASSSQSQGDNYNEQFF
CDR3nt: TGTGCCAGCAGTTCCCAAAGCCAGGGGGACAACTACAATGAGCAGTTCTTC

v_gene: TRBV9
len: 15
j_gene: TRBJ2-1
abundance: .
d_gene: TRBD2
CDR3aa: CASSVLRGGPGEQFF
CDR3nt: TGTGCCAGCAGCGTATTACGGGGGGGCCCTGGTGAGCAGTTCTTC

v_gene: TRBV27
len: 13
j_gene: TRBJ2-7
abundance: .
d_gene: TRBD1
CDR3aa: CASSLRDSYEQYF
CDR3nt: TGTGCCAGCAGTTTAAGGGACAGCTACGAGCAGTACTTC

v_gene: TRBV30
len: 11
j_gene: TRBJ1-1
abundance: .
d_gene: .
CDR3aa: CAWRTVTEAFF
CDR3nt: TGTGCCTGGAGGACAGTAACTGAAGCTTTCTTT

v_gene: TRBV6-1
len: 16
j_gene: TRBJ2-3
abundance: .
d_gene: TRBD2
CDR3aa: CASSEGGGGGTDTQYF
CDR3nt: TGTGCCAGCAGTGAAGGTGGTGGGGGGGGCACAGATACGCAGTATTTT

v_gene: TRBV28
len: 16
j_gene: TRBJ2-1
abundance: .
d_gene: TRBD2
CDR3aa: CASSLRRAGPYNEQFF
CDR3nt: TGTGCCAGCAGTTTAAGGCGAGCGGGACCATACAATGAGCAGTTCTTC

v_gene: TRBV19
len: 15
j_gene: TRBJ2-3
abundance: .
d_gene: TRBD1
CDR3aa: CASSMGQATMDTQYF
CDR3nt: TGTGCCAGTAGTATGGGACAGGCAACTATGGATACGCAGTATTTT

v_gene: TRBV18
len: 15
j_gene: TRBJ2-5
abundance: .
d_gene: .
CDR3aa: CASSRTAGVGETQYF
CDR3nt: TGTGCCAGCTCACGCACGGCCGGCGTCGGGGAGACCCAGTACTTC

v_gene: TRBV6-5
len: 13
j_gene: TRBJ1-1
abundance: once
d_gene: .
CDR3aa: CAIFKSGNTEAFF
CDR3nt: TGTGCCATTTTCAAGTCGGGGAACACTGAAGCTTTCTTT

v_gene: TRBV19
len: 15
j_gene: TRBJ1-2
abundance: .
d_gene: .
CDR3aa: CASSIQGTPAEGYTF
CDR3nt: TGTGCCAGTAGTATACAAGGGACACCTGCTGAAGGCTACACCTTC

v_gene: TRBV4-1
len: 17
j_gene: TRBJ2-1
abundance: .
d_gene: TRBD2
CDR3aa: CASSQARRGSSYNEQFF
CDR3nt: TGCGCCAGCAGCCAAGCACGGCGGGGGAGCTCCTACAATGAGCAGTTCTTC

v_gene: TRBV19
len: 14
j_gene: TRBJ1-5
abundance: .
d_gene: .
CDR3aa: CASSILGSNQPQHF
CDR3nt: TGTGCCAGTAGTATTCTGGGCTCGAATCAGCCCCAGCATTTT

v_gene: TRBV5-8
len: 14
j_gene: TRBJ2-7
abundance: .
d_gene: .
CDR3aa: CASRSQGLFYEQYF
CDR3nt: TGTGCCAGCAGGAGTCAGGGGCTTTTCTACGAGCAGTACTTC

v_gene: TRBV6-4
len: 15
j_gene: TRBJ2-3
abundance: .
d_gene: TRBD2
CDR3aa: CASSDTSGGADTQYF
CDR3nt: TGTGCCAGCAGTGACACTAGCGGGGGGGCAGATACGCAGTATTTT

v_gene: TRBV30
len: 12
j_gene: TRBJ2-3
abundance: .
d_gene: .
CDR3aa: CAWSPPGDTQYF
CDR3nt: TGTGCCTGGAGTCCTCCGGGGGATACGCAGTATTTT

v_gene: TRBV27
len: 15
j_gene: TRBJ2-7
abundance: .
d_gene: TRBD1
CDR3aa: CASSLSTGMIDEQYF
CDR3nt: TGTGCCAGCAGTTTATCGACAGGGATGATCGACGAGCAGTACTTC

v_gene: TRBV15
len: 16
j_gene: TRBJ2-3
abundance: .
d_gene: .
CDR3aa: CATSGPEGPGTDTQYF
CDR3nt: TGTGCCACCAGCGGACCGGAGGGGCCCGGCACAGATACGCAGTATTTT

v_gene: TRBV11-2
len: 14
j_gene: TRBJ1-1
abundance: .
d_gene: .
CDR3aa: CASSSTRAFGEAFF
CDR3nt: TGTGCCAGCAGCTCTACCAGGGCCTTTGGTGAAGCTTTCTTT

v_gene: TRBV7-8
len: 18
j_gene: TRBJ1-3
abundance: .
d_gene: TRBD1
CDR3aa: CASSLVGRQGAYGNTIYF
CDR3nt: TGTGCCAGCAGCTTAGTGGGGCGACAGGGGGCGTATGGAAACACCATATATTTT

v_gene: TRBV6-5
len: 14
j_gene: TRBJ2-7
abundance: .
d_gene: .
CDR3aa: CASSYSIGGYEQYF
CDR3nt: TGTGCCAGCAGTTACTCGATCGGGGGCTACGAGCAGTACTTC

v_gene: TRBV9
len: 15
j_gene: TRBJ2-7
abundance: .
d_gene: TRBD1
CDR3aa: CASSVGTGGSYEQYF
CDR3nt: TGTGCCAGCAGCGTAGGGACAGGGGGTTCCTACGAGCAGTACTTC

v_gene: TRBV9
len: 12
j_gene: TRBJ1-2
abundance: .
d_gene: TRBD1
CDR3aa: CASSERGLGYTF
CDR3nt: TGTGCCAGCAGCGAAAGGGGGCTCGGCTACACCTTC

v_gene: TRBV5-4
len: 13
j_gene: TRBJ2-5
abundance: .
d_gene: TRBD1
CDR3aa: CASRRDRGETQYF
CDR3nt: TGTGCCAGCCGCCGGGACAGGGGAGAGACCCAGTACTTC

v_gene: TRBV5-4
len: 15
j_gene: TRBJ2-3
abundance: .
d_gene: .
CDR3aa: CASSLGPGFTDTQYF
CDR3nt: TGTGCCAGCAGCTTGGGTCCAGGGTTCACAGATACGCAGTATTTT

v_gene: TRBV7-2
len: 13
j_gene: TRBJ2-5
abundance: .
d_gene: .
CDR3aa: CASSPPKSETQYF
CDR3nt: TGTGCCAGCAGCCCTCCTAAGTCGGAGACCCAGTACTTC

v_gene: TRBV2
len: 17
j_gene: TRBJ1-1
abundance: .
d_gene: TRBD1
CDR3aa: CASSVLRDRILNTEAFF
CDR3nt: TGTGCCAGCAGTGTACTTCGGGACAGGATTTTAAACACTGAAGCTTTCTTT

v_gene: TRBV4-3
len: 15
j_gene: TRBJ1-1
abundance: few
d_gene: .
CDR3aa: CASSQDRAVNTEAFF
CDR3nt: TGCGCCAGCAGCCAAGATCGAGCGGTGAACACTGAAGCTTTCTTT